A selection of T cell receptor beta chains follows, all from one sample in a study of immune cell composition in non-small cell lung cancer. The method was immunoSEQ multiplex PCR; TCRdb's version includes in-frame clones alone and lacks a portion of them. Seen here are some 3,000 clones, about 73% observed once, and the top ten hold under 30%. Sequenced material: non-adjacent lung tissue. Receptors originate from a human donor with non-small cell lung cancer. Each CDR3 is given with its conserved first and last residue. D genes are given only for firm matches. The size field is filled for only some rows; it gives once, few, many or a size class.

J,D,V,size,CDR3,DNA
TRBJ2-5,NA,TRBV6-6,NA,CASRIPFGETQYF,TGTGCCAGCAGGATCCCCTTCGGGGAGACCCAGTACTTC
TRBJ1-1,NA,TRBV9,once,CASSELQGLGRNTEAFF,TGTGCCAGCAGCGAACTCCAGGGGCTAGGGAGGAACACTGAAGCTTTCTTT
TRBJ1-6,NA,TRBV27,few,CASSLEDMDSPLHF,TGTGCCAGCAGTTTAGAGGACATGGACTCACCCCTCCACTTT
TRBJ2-2,TRBD1,TRBV5-1,NA,CASSSRGSLTGELFF,TGCGCCAGCAGCTCCAGGGGGTCTTTGACCGGGGAGCTGTTTTTT
TRBJ2-7,TRBD1,TRBV4-2,NA,CASSQEWTGGREQYF,TGTGCCAGCAGCCAAGAGTGGACAGGGGGACGGGAGCAGTACTTC
TRBJ1-1,TRBD1,TRBV29-1,NA,CSACTGTANTEAFF,TGCAGCGCGTGCACCGGGACAGCAAACACTGAAGCTTTCTTT
TRBJ1-5,NA,TRBV28,few,CASSFDYSGSNQPQHF,TGTGCCAGCAGTTTTGACTACAGTGGGAGCAATCAGCCCCAGCATTTT
TRBJ2-1,NA,TRBV6-5,NA,CASSKGGGQFF,TGTGCCAGCAGTAAGGGAGGGGGGCAGTTCTTC
TRBJ1-2,NA,TRBV28,NA,CASTTLTGGYTF,TGTGCCTCTACCACTTTGACAGGCGGCTACACCTTC
TRBJ2-1,TRBD2,TRBV7-9,NA,CASSYLAGGSNEQFF,TGTGCCAGCAGCTACCTAGCGGGAGGGTCCAATGAGCAGTTCTTC
TRBJ1-1,TRBD1,TRBV5-1,few,CASSQNRGTAMNTEAFF,TGCGCCAGCAGCCAGAACAGGGGAACGGCCATGAACACTGAAGCTTTCTTT
TRBJ2-1,TRBD2,TRBV15,NA,CATSRDLAGAGNEQFF,TGTGCCACCAGCAGAGATCTAGCGGGGGCAGGGAATGAGCAGTTCTTC
TRBJ1-1,NA,TRBV11-2,NA,CASSLEKPTEAFF,TGTGCCAGCAGCTTAGAAAAGCCCACTGAAGCTTTCTTT
TRBJ1-2,NA,TRBV21-1,few,CASSFDRGRGYTF,TGTGCCAGCAGTTTTGACAGGGGGCGCGGCTACACCTTC
TRBJ1-2,TRBD1,TRBV5-4,NA,CASSLDRVDGYTF,TGTGCCAGCAGCTTAGACAGGGTCGATGGCTACACCTTC
TRBJ2-2,NA,TRBV4-1,once,CASSQEVAAPNTGELFF,TGCGCCAGCAGCCAAGAAGTAGCGGCCCCGAACACCGGGGAGCTGTTTTTT
TRBJ1-1,TRBD1,TRBV9,few,CASSPTGGVNTEAFF,TGTGCCAGCAGCCCCACAGGGGGGGTGAACACTGAAGCTTTCTTT
TRBJ2-5,NA,TRBV30,once,CAWSATPWRAQYF,TGTGCCTGGAGTGCGACCCCGTGGAGGGCCCAGTACTTC
TRBJ1-4,NA,TRBV4-2,NA,CASSPKQGRREKLFF,TGTGCCAGCAGCCCCAAACAGGGTAGGCGGGAAAAACTGTTTTTT
TRBJ2-2,NA,TRBV19,NA,CASRGSRNTGELFF,TGTGCCAGTCGGGGTAGCCGGAACACCGGGGAGCTGTTTTTT
TRBJ2-7,TRBD1,TRBV18,few,CASSPDRAPYEQYF,TGTGCCAGCTCACCAGACAGGGCCCCCTACGAGCAGTACTTC
TRBJ2-3,TRBD2,TRBV2,NA,CASSLLAGTADTQYF,TGTGCCAGCAGTCTACTAGCGGGAACGGCAGATACGCAGTATTTT
TRBJ2-7,NA,TRBV4-1,once,CASSQDKWAGVSYEQYF,TGCGCCAGCAGCCAAGATAAGTGGGCAGGGGTTTCCTACGAGCAGTACTTC
TRBJ1-4,NA,TRBV7-2,once,CASTLGEKLFF,TGTGCCAGCACTTTGGGCGAAAAACTGTTTTTT
TRBJ2-6,NA,TRBV5-5,NA,CASSFPGAGANVLTF,TGTGCCAGCAGCTTCCCAGGGGCTGGGGCCAACGTCCTGACTTTC
TRBJ2-1,TRBD2,TRBV7-2,NA,CASSYWGTSGRVEQFF,TGTGCCAGCAGCTACTGGGGGACTAGCGGGAGGGTTGAGCAGTTCTTC
TRBJ1-2,TRBD1,TRBV5-4,NA,CASTLGQGAQGYGYTF,TGTGCCAGCACCCTAGGACAGGGGGCGCAAGGCTATGGCTACACCTTC
TRBJ1-2,NA,TRBV4-3,NA,CASSQARGGGVNGYTF,TGCGCCAGCAGCCAAGCTAGGGGAGGGGGTGTTAATGGCTACACCTTC
TRBJ2-7,NA,TRBV15,NA,CATSRAGETSREQYF,TGTGCCACCAGCAGAGCCGGGGAAACCTCGAGGGAGCAGTACTTC
TRBJ2-7,TRBD2,TRBV11-2,NA,CASSLASGGFPYEQYF,TGTGCCAGCAGCCTAGCCTCGGGGGGTTTCCCTTACGAGCAGTACTTC
TRBJ1-2,NA,TRBV25-1,NA,CASRQGPPGDYGYTF,TGTGCCAGCAGACAGGGACCTCCTGGGGACTATGGCTACACCTTC
TRBJ2-7,TRBD1,TRBV19,once,CASSKGQGITYEQYF,TGTGCCAGTAGTAAGGGACAGGGGATTACCTACGAGCAGTACTTC
TRBJ2-7,NA,TRBV5-4,NA,CASSQGHSNGEQYF,TGTGCCAGCAGCCAAGGACATTCTAACGGCGAGCAGTACTTC
TRBJ1-3,NA,TRBV11-2,NA,CASSLGQSSGNTIYF,TGTGCCAGCAGCTTAGGACAGAGCTCTGGAAACACCATATATTTT
TRBJ2-1,TRBD2,TRBV10-1,NA,CASSGPSGSGNNEQFF,TGCGCCAGCAGCGGACCGAGCGGGAGCGGTAACAATGAGCAGTTCTTC
TRBJ2-5,NA,TRBV28,NA,CASSPTRRERETQYF,TGTGCCAGCAGTCCGACTAGAAGAGAAAGAGAGACCCAGTACTTC
TRBJ2-2,NA,TRBV5-1,NA,CASSLEPGVSTGELFF,TGCGCCAGCAGCTTGGAGCCAGGGGTGAGCACCGGGGAGCTGTTTTTT
TRBJ2-7,TRBD1,TRBV2,NA,CAYGTGTYEQYF,TGTGCCTACGGGACAGGGACCTACGAGCAGTACTTC
TRBJ1-1,NA,TRBV7-9,NA,CASSLEKPTEAFF,TGTGCCAGCAGCTTAGAAAAGCCCACTGAAGCTTTCTTT
TRBJ2-5,TRBD2,TRBV15,NA,CATSRGLAGKETQYF,TGTGCCACCAGCAGAGGGCTAGCGGGGAAAGAGACCCAGTACTTC
TRBJ1-1,NA,TRBV4-1,NA,CASSQAETEGSTEAFF,TGCGCCAGCAGCCAAGCCGAGACAGAAGGTAGCACTGAAGCTTTCTTT
TRBJ2-7,TRBD1,TRBV28,once,CASRDRGYEQYF,TGTGCCAGCAGGGACAGGGGGTACGAGCAGTACTTC
TRBJ2-3,NA,TRBV30,NA,CAGAYTDTQYF,TGTGCCGGGGCCTACACAGATACGCAGTATTTT
TRBJ2-1,TRBD2,TRBV27,NA,CASSILPGGPQEQFF,TGTGCCAGCAGTATACTGCCGGGAGGGCCGCAAGAGCAGTTCTTC
TRBJ2-2,TRBD1,TRBV4-1,NA,CASSQDGQGQANTGELFF,TGCGCCAGCAGCCAAGATGGTCAGGGACAGGCGAACACCGGGGAGCTGTTTTTT
TRBJ1-2,NA,TRBV7-2,few,CASSLAAVQTYGYTF,TGTGCCAGCAGCTTAGCGGCGGTGCAGACCTATGGCTACACCTTC
TRBJ1-5,TRBD1,TRBV30,NA,CAWSVGQENQPQHF,TGTGCCTGGAGTGTAGGACAGGAAAATCAGCCCCAGCATTTT
TRBJ2-1,TRBD2,TRBV7-8,NA,CASSLYGGGRPLLGEQFF,TGTGCCAGCAGCTTATACGGTGGCGGGAGGCCACTCTTGGGTGAGCAGTTCTTC
TRBJ1-5,NA,TRBV19,few,CASGRGYSNQPQHF,TGTGCCAGTGGGAGGGGCTATAGCAATCAGCCCCAGCATTTT
TRBJ2-3,TRBD2,TRBV6-6,NA,CASSYPGGDTQYF,TGTGCCAGCAGTTACCCGGGGGGGGATACGCAGTATTTT
TRBJ1-4,TRBD1,TRBV7-9,NA,CATRRDRADEKLFF,TGTGCCACCCGTCGGGACAGGGCAGATGAAAAACTGTTTTTT